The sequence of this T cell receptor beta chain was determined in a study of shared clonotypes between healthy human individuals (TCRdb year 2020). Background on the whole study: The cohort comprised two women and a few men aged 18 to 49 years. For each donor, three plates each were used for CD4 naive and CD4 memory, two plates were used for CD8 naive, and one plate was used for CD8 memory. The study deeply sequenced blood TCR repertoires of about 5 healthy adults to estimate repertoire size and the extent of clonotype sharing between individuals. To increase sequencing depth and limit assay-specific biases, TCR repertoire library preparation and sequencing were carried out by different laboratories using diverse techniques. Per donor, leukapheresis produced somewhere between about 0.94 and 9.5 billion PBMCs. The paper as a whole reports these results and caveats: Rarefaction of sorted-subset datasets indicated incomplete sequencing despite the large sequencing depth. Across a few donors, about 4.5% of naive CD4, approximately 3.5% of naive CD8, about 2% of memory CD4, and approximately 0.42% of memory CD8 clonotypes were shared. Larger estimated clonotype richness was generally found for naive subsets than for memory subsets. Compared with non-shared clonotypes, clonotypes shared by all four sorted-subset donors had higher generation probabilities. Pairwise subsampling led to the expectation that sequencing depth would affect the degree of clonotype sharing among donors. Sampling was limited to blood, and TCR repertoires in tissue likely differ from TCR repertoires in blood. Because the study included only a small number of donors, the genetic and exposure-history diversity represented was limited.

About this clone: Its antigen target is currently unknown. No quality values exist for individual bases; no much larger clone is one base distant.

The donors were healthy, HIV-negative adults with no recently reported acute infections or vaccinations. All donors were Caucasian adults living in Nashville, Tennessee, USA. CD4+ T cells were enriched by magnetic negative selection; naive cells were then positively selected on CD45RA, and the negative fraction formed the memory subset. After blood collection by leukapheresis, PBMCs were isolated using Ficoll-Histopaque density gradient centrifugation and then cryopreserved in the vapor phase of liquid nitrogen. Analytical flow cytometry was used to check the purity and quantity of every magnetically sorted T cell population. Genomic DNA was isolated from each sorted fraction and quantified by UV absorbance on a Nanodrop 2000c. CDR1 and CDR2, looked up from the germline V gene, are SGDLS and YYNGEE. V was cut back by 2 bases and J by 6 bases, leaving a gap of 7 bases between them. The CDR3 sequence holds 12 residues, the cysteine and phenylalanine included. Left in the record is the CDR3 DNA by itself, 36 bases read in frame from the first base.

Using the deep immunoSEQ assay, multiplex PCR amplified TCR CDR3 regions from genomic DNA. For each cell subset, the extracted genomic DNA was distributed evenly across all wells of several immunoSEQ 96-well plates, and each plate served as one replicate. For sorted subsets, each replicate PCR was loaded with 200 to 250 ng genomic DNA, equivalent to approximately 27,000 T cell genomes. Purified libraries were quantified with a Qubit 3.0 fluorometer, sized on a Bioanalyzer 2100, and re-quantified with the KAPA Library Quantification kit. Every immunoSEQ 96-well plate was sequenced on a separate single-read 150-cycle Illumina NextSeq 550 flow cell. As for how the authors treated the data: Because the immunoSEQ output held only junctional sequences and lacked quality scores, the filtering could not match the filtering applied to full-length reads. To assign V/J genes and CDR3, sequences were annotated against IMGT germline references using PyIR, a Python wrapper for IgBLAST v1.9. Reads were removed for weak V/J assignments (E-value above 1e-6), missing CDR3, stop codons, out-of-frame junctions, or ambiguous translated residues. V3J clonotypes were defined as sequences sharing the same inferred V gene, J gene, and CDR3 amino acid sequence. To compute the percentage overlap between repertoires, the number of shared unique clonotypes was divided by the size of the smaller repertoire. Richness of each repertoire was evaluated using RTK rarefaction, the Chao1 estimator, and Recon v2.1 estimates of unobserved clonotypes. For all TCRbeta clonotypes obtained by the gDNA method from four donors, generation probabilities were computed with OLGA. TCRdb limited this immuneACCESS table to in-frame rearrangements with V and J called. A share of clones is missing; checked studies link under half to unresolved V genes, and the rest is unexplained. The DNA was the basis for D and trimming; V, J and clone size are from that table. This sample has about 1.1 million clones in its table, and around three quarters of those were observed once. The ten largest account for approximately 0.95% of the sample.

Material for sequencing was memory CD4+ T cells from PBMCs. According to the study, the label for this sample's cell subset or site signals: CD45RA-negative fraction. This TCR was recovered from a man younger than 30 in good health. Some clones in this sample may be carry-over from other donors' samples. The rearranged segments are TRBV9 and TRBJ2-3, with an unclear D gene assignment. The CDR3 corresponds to CASSVSWDTQYF. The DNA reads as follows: TGTGCCAGCAGCGTCTCTTGGGATACGCAGTATTTT.